Detailed here is one TCR beta chain. Antigen specificity is unknown. This sample is part of a study of cytomegalovirus exposure and HLA in healthy donors. The CDR3 is 17 amino acids. Per germline, CDR1 SGHRS and CDR2 YFSETQ. The ends lost 4 bases at V and 2 bases at J; junction bases unmatched: 9. Researchers ran the PCR with 60 Vbeta and 13 Jbeta primers. Profiling relied on immunoSEQ multiplex PCR, and the TCRdb table lists in-frame clones only, not all of them. This repertoire shows 100,000 to 150,000 clones, approximately 83% found once; its top ten account for less than 1.5%. Overall study results and limits: In a later analysis, TCR beta V- and J-gene trimming was associated with a missense DCLRE1C variant. A list of approximately 150 TCR beta chains associated with cytomegalovirus was given.

This rearrangement joins TRBV5-1 to TRBJ2-7; TRBD2 matches at 13 bases. This TCR was recovered from a girl aged 2 to 10 in good health and CMV-seronegative. The sample consisted of PBMCs. CDR3 coding DNA: TGCGCCAGCAGCCGGACTAGCGGGAGAAACCCTCCCTACGAGCAGTACTTC. Protein sequence: CASSRTSGRNPPYEQYF.